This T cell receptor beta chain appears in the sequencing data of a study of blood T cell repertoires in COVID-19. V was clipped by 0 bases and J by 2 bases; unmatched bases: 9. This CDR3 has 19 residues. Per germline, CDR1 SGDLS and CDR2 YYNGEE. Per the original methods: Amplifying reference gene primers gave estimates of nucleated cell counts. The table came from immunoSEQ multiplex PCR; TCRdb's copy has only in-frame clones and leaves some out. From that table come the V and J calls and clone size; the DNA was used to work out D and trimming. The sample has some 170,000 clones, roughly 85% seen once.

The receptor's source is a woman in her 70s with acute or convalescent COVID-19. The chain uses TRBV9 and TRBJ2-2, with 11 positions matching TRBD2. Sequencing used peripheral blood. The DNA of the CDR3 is TGTGCCAGCAGCGTAGCACCCAGTGGACTAGCGGGCAACACCGGGGAGCTGTTTTTT. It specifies CASSVAPSGLAGNTGELFF.